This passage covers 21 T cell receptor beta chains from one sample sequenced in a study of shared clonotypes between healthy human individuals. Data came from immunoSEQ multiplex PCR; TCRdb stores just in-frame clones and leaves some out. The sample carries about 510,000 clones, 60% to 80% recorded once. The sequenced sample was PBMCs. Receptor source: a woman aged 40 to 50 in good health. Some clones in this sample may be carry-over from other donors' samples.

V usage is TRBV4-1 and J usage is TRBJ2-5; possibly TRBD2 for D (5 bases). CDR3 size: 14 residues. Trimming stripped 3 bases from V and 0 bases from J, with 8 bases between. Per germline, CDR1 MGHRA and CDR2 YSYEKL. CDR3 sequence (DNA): TGCGCCAGCAGCCAGTCCGGGAACCAAGAGACCCAGTACTTC. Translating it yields CASSQSGNQETQYF.

CDR3 nucleotides: TGTGCCAGCAGCAATGGACTAGCCGGTGTCAATGAGCAGTTCTTC. Translated: CASSNGLAGVNEQFF. V gene TRBV7-6 combines with J gene TRBJ2-1; 8 bases are shared with TRBD2. Looked up from germline, CDR1 is SGHVS and CDR2 is FNYEAQ. The J segment lost 6 bases and the V segment lost 5 bases, leaving 9 bases of the junction unmatched. This CDR3 is 15 amino acids long.

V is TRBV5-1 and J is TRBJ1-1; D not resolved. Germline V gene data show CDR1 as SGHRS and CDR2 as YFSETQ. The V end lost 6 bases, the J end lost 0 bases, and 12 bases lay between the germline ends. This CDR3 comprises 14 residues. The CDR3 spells CASTSGSVNTEAFF. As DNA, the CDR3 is TGCGCCAGCACCTCGGGATCGGTGAACACTGAAGCTTTCTTT.

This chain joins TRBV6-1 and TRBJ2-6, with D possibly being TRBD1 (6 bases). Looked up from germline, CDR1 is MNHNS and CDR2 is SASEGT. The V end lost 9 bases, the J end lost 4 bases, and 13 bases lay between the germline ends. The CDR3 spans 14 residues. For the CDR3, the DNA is TGTGCCAGTAATACAGGGTTCGGGGCCAACGTCCTGACTTTC. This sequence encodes CASNTGFGANVLTF.

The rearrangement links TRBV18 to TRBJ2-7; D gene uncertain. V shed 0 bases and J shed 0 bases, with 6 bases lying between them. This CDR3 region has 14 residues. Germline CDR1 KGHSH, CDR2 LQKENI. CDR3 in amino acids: CASSPPRSSYEQYF. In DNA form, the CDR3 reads TGTGCCAGCTCACCACCGCGGAGCTCCTACGAGCAGTACTTC.

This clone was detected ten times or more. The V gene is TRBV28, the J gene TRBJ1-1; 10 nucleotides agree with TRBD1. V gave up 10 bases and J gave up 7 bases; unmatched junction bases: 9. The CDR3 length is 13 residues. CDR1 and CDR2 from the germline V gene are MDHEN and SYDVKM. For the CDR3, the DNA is TGTGCCATCGTGACAGGGGGCGGCGATGAAGCTTTCTTT. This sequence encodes CAIVTGGGDEAFF.

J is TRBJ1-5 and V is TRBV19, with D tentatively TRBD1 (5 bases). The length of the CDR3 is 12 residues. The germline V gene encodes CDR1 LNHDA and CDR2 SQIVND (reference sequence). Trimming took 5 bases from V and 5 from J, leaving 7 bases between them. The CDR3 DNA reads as TGTGCCAGTAGTGGGACGTATCAGCCCCAGCATTTT. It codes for CASSGTYQPQHF.

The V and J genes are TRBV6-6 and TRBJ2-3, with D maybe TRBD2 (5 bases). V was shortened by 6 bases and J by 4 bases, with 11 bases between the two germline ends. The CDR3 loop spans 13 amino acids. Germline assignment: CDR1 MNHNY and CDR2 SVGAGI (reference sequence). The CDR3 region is CASSLGLSDTQYF. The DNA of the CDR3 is TGTGCCAGCAGCCTCGGACTCTCAGATACGCAGTATTTT.

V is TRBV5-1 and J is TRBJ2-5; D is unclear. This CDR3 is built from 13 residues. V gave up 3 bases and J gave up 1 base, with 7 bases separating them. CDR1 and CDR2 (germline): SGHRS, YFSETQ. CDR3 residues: CASSSQSQETQYF. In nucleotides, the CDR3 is TGCGCCAGCAGCTCCCAGTCCCAAGAGACCCAGTACTTC.

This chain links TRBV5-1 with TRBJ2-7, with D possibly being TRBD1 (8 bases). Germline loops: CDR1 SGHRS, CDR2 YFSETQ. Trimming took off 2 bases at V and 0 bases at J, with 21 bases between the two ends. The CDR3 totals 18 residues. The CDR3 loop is CASSLFGGRDRPSYEQYF. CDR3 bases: TGCGCCAGCAGCTTATTTGGGGGGAGGGACAGGCCCTCCTACGAGCAGTACTTC.

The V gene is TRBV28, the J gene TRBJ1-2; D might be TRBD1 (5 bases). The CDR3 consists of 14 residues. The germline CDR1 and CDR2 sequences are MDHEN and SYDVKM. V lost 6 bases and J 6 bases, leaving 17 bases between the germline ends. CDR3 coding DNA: TGTGCCAGCAGGCCTCGGGGGAGGTGGGATGGCTACACCTTC. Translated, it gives CASRPRGRWDGYTF.

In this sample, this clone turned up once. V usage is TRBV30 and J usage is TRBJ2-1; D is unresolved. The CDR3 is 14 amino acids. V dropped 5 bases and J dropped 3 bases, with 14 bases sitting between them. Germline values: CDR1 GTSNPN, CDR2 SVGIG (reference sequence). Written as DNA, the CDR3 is TGTGCCTGGGCCCGGGTTGGCCTCTACAATGAGCAGTTCTTC. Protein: CAWARVGLYNEQFF. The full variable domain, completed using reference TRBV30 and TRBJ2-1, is SQTIHQWPATLVQPVGSPLSLECTVEGTSNPNLYWYRQAAGRGLQLLFYSVGIGQISSEVPQNLSASRPQDRQFILSSKKLLLSDSGFYLCAWARVGLYNEQFFGPGTRLTVL.

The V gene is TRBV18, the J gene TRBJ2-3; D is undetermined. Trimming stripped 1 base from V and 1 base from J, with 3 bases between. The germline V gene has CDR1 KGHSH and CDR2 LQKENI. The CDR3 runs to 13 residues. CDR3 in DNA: TGTGCCAGCTCACCACGGGGCACAGATACGCAGTATTTT. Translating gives CASSPRGTDTQYF.

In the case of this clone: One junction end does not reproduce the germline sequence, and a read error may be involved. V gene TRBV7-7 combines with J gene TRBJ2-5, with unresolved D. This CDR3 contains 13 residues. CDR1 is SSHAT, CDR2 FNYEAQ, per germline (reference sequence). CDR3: CASSLNSQETQYF. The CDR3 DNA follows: TGTGCTAGCAGCTTGAACAGCCAAGAGACCCAGTACTTC.

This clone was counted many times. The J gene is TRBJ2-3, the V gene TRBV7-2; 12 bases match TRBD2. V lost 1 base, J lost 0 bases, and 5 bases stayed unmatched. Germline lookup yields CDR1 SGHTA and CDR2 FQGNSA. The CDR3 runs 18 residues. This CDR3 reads CASSLVLAGGASTDTQYF. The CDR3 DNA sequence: TGTGCCAGCAGCTTAGTACTAGCGGGAGGTGCTAGCACAGATACGCAGTATTTT.

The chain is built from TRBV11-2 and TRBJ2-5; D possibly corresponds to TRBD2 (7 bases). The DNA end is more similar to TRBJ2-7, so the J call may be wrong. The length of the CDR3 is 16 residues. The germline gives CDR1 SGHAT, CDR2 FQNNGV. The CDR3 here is CASSLLVGGRGREQYF. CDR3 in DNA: TGTGCCAGCAGCTTACTGGTCGGGGGGCGAGGTCGCGAGCAGTACTTC.

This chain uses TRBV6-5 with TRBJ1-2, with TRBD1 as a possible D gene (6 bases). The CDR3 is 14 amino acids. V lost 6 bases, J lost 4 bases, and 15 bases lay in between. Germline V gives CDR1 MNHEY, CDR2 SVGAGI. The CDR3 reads CASSKNRERYGYTF. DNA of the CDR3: TGTGCCAGCAGCAAAAACAGGGAACGCTATGGCTACACCTTC.

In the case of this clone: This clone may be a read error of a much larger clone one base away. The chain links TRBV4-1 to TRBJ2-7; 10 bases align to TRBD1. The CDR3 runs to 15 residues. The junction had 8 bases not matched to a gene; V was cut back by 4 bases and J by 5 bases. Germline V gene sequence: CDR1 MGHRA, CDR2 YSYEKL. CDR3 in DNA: TGCGCCAGCAGCCCCCAGACAGGGGGCCCAGACGAGCAGTACTTC. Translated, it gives CASSPQTGGPDEQYF.

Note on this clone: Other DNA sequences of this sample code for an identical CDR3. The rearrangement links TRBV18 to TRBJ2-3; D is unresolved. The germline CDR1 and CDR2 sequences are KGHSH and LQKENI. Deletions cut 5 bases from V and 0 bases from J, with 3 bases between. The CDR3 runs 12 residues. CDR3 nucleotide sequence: TGTGCCAGCTCAAGAAGCACAGATACGCAGTATTTT. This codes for CASSRSTDTQYF.

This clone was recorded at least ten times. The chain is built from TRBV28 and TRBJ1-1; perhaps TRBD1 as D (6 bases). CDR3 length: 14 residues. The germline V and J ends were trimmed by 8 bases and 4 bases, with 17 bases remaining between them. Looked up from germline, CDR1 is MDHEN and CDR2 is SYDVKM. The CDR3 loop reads CASARGGGGTEAFF. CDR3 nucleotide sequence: TGTGCCAGCGCGAGGGGGGGTGGCGGCACTGAAGCTTTCTTT. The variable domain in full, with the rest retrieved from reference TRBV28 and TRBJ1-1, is DVKVTQSSRYLVKRTGEKVFLECVQDMDHENMFWYRQDPGLGLRLIYFSYDVKMKEKGDIPEGYSVSREKKERFSLILESASTNQTSMYLCASARGGGGTEAFFGQGTRLTVV.

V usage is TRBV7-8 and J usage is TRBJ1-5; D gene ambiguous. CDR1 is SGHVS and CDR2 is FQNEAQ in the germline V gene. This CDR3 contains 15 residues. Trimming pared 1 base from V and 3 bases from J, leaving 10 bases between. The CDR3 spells CASSLDGRDNQPQHF. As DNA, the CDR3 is TGTGCCAGCAGCTTAGATGGACGGGACAATCAGCCCCAGCATTTT.